Sequencing of this T cell receptor (beta chain) was carried out in a study of CD8 T cells in Susac syndrome. CDR1 is DFQATT, CDR2 SNEGSKA, per germline (reference sequence). The CDR3 has 15 residues. V lost 0 bases and J 12 bases, leaving 23 bases between the germline ends. TCR beta sequencing was performed on blood CD8+ and CD4+ T cells. RNA, at roughly 0.45 to 1 ug, was reverse transcribed with random hexamers. Across 54 Vbeta and 13 Jbeta, TCR beta CDR3 was amplified with immunoSEQ multiplex PCR. TCRdb recomputed calls from the immunoSEQ multiplex PCR reads with MiXCR, one row per CDR3 protein. The data show 300,000 to 350,000 distinct CDR3 sequences, around 90% seen once.

The sequence came from a human donor with multiple sclerosis. The sequenced material came from CD4+ T cells from PBMCs. This sequence joins TRBV20-1 and TRBJ1-1, with D possibly TRBD1 on 5 matching bases. CDR3 coding DNA: TGCAGTGCTAGAGAGGGGGGTCACGAGGGGAGGTTTTCTTTCTTT. Protein product: CSAREGGHEGRFSFF.